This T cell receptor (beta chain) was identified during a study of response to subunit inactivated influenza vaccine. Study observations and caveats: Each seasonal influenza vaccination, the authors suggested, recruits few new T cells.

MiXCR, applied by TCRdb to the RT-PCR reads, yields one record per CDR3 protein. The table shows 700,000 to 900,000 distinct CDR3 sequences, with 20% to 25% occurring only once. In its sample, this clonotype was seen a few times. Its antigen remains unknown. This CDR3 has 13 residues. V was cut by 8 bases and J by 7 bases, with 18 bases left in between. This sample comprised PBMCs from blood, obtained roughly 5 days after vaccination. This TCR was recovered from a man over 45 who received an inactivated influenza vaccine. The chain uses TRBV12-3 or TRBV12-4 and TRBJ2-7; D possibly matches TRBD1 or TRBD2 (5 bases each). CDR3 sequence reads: CASRGPARVEQYF. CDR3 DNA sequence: TGTGCCAGCCGGGGACCGGCTCGGGTAGAGCAGTACTTC.